This TCR beta chain was documented in a study of early T cells in non-severe SARS-CoV-2 infection. Turning to the study itself: Sequencing used unsorted whole-blood bulk RNA, so chains lack pairing.

TCRdb re-analysed the 5' RACE reads in MiXCR, keeping a single row per CDR3 protein. The sample holds 85,000 to 95,000 distinct CDR3 sequences, approximately 14% seen once. In this sample, this clonotype turned up a few times. This CDR3 spans 14 amino acids. V was clipped by 3 bases and J by 4 bases; unmatched bases: 5. The chain combines TRBV12-3 or TRBV12-4 with TRBJ1-2, with 7 bases fitting TRBD1. This sequence was found in an adult who was a healthcare worker with PCR-confirmed SARS-CoV-2 infection or an uninfected control (not recorded which). The sequencing sample was made of whole blood. CDR3: CASSFRQGGYGYTF. CDR3 DNA: TGTGCCAGCAGTTTCCGACAGGGAGGCTATGGCTACACCTTC.